The 8 T cell receptor beta chains given below trace back to one sample, sequenced in a study of blood T cell repertoires in COVID-19. Only in-frame clones appear in the TCRdb table, and some are missing; sequencing was by immunoSEQ multiplex PCR. The table has some 300,000 clones, 88% seen once. Sequencing was performed on PBMCs or T cells enriched from blood (not recorded which). The origin of the receptors is a woman younger than 45 who had recovered from COVID-19.

V and J are TRBV4-1 and TRBJ2-2; TRBD2 agrees at 8 bases. Germline CDR1 is MGHRA and CDR2 is YSYEKL. This CDR3 spans 15 amino acids. The V gene end was trimmed by 2 bases and the J gene end by 4 bases; junction bases not matched to a gene: 3. The CDR3 DNA is TGCGCCAGCAGCCAATCAGCGGGAGTCACCGGGGAGCTGTTTTTT. Translating it yields CASSQSAGVTGELFF.

The V and J genes are TRBV4-1 and TRBJ2-7; no definite D call. Trimming pared 0 bases from V and 2 bases from J, leaving 11 bases between. The length of the CDR3 is 15 residues. Germline-derived CDR1 and CDR2 are MGHRA and YSYEKL. CDR3 residues: CASSQDLTLTYEQYF. CDR3 nucleotides: TGCGCCAGCAGCCAAGATCTAACCCTCACCTACGAGCAGTACTTC.

This clone came up once. The gene calls are TRBV5-1 and TRBJ1-4, with a tentative D call TRBD1 (6 bases). Germline V gene sequence: CDR1 SGHRS, CDR2 YFSETQ. Trimming pared 1 base from V and 4 bases from J, leaving 8 bases between. The CDR3 contains 14 residues. CDR3 sequence reads: CASSLQGRNEKLFF. CDR3 nucleotides: TGCGCCAGCAGCTTGCAGGGGCGTAATGAAAAACTGTTTTTT.

The chain combines TRBV27 with TRBJ2-3; 12 bases map to TRBD2. Germline V gene data show CDR1 as MNHEY and CDR2 as SMNVEV (reference sequence). J gave up 3 bases and V 6 bases, and 4 bases lay outside the gene matches. The CDR3 sequence is 15 residues long. CDR3 sequence reads: CASSHGTSGTDTQYF. The CDR3 DNA follows: TGTGCCAGCAGCCACGGGACTAGCGGGACAGATACGCAGTATTTT.

The V gene is TRBV10-3, the J gene TRBJ2-6; TRBD1 agrees at 8 bases. The V segment lost 2 bases and the J segment 1 base; nucleotides outside the gene matches: 7. The CDR3 is 18 amino acids. The germline gives CDR1 ENHRY, CDR2 SYGVKD. CDR3 in amino acids: CAISEGGDRLSGANVLTF. The DNA of the CDR3 is TGTGCCATCAGTGAGGGCGGGGACAGGTTATCTGGGGCCAACGTCCTGACTTTC.

The CDR3 DNA is TGTGCCAGCAGCTCGAGACAGGGCAACTCACCCCTCCACTTT. It translates to CASSSRQGNSPLHF. The V call is TRBV5-8, the J call TRBJ1-6; 7 nucleotides align to TRBD1. J gave up 10 bases and V 3 bases, and 7 bases lay outside the gene matches. The CDR3 has 14 residues. Germline lookup yields CDR1 SGHTS and CDR2 YDEGEE.

This clone was seen only a few times. The chain couples TRBV7-2 to TRBJ2-1; 8 bases are shared with TRBD2. CDR1 SGHTA and CDR2 FQGNSA come from the germline V gene. The V and J ends lost 6 bases and 3 bases, in that order; junction bases with no gene match: 7. The CDR3 runs to 15 residues. The chain's CDR3 is CASSRASGLYNEQFF. The CDR3 region has the DNA TGTGCCAGCAGTCGCGCTAGCGGGCTCTACAATGAGCAGTTCTTC.

The chain joins TRBV5-5 to TRBJ1-2; maybe TRBD1 (5 bases). The CDR3 spans 15 residues. Trimming removed 2 bases from V and 0 bases from J, with 11 bases in between. CDR1 and CDR2 (germline): SGHKS, YYEKEE (reference sequence). The CDR3 region is CASSLGASTNYGYTF. The CDR3 bases are TGTGCCAGCAGCTTAGGGGCTTCCACTAACTATGGCTACACCTTC.